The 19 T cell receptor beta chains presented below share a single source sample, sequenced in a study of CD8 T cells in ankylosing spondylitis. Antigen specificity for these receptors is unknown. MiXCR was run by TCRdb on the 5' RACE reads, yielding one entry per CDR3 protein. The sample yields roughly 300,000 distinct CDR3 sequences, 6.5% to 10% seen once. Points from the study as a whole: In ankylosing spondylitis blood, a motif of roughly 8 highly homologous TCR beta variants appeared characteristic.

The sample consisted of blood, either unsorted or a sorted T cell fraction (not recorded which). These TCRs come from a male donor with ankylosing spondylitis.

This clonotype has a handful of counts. The CDR3: CASSYDRANTEAFF. CDR3 sequence (DNA): TGTGCCAGCAGTTACGACCGGGCGAACACTGAAGCTTTCTTT. The gene calls are TRBV6-5 and TRBJ1-1, with no clear D. The CDR3 has 14 residues. The germline gives CDR1 MNHEY, CDR2 SVGAGI. V lost 2 bases and J lost 1, with 8 bases in between.

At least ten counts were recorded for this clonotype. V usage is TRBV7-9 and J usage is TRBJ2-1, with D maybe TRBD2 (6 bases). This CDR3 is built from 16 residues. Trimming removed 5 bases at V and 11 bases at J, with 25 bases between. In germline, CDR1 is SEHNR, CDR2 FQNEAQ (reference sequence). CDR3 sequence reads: CASSPMVTRGNRQQFF. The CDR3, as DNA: TGTGCCAGCAGCCCGATGGTTACTCGCGGGAACCGACAGCAGTTCTTC.

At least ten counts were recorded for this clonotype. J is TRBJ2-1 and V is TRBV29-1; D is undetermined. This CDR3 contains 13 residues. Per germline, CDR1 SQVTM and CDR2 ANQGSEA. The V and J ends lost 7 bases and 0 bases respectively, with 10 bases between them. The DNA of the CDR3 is TGCAGCGGTTCCCCGAGCTCCTACAATGAGCAGTTCTTC. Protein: CSGSPSSYNEQFF.

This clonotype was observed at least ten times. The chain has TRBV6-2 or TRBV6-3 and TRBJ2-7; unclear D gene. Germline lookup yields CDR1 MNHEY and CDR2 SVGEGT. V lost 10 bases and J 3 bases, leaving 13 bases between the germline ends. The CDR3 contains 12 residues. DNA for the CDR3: TGTGCCAAAGACCGGGCCGTCTACGAGCAGTACTTC. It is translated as CAKDRAVYEQYF.

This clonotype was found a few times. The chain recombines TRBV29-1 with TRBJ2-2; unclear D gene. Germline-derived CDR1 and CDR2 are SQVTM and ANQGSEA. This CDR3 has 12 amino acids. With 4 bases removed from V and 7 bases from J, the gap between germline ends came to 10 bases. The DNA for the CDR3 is TGCAGCGTTGGGCAGGCTTTCGGGGAGCTGTTTTTT. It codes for CSVGQAFGELFF.

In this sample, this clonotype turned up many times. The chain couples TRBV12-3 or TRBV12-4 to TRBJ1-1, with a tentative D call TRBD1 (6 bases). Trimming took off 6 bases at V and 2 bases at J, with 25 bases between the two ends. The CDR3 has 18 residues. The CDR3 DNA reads TGTGCCAGCAGCTTGATTAGGGGGACACTTCTAACTAACACTGAAGCTTTCTTT. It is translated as CASSLIRGTLLTNTEAFF.

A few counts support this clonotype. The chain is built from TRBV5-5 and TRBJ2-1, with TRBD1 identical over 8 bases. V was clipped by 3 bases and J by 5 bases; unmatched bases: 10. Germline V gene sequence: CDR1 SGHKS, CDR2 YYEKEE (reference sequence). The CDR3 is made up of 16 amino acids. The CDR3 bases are TGTGCCAGCAGCTCAATAACAGGGGGTTCGAACAATGAGCAGTTCTTC. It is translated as CASSSITGGSNNEQFF.

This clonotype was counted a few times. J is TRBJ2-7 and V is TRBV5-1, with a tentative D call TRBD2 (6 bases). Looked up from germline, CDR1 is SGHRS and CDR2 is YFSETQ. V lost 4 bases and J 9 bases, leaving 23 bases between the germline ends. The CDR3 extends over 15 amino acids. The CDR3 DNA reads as TGCGCCAGCAGCCCCGGGGAATGGGGAGGTAATGTGCAGTACTTC. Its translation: CASSPGEWGGNVQYF.

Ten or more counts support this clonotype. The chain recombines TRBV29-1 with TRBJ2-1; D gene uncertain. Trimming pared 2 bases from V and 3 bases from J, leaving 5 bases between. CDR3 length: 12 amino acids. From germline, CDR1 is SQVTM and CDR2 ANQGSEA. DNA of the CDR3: TGCAGCGTTGAAAGTCGCTACAATGAGCAGTTCTTC. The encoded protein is CSVESRYNEQFF.

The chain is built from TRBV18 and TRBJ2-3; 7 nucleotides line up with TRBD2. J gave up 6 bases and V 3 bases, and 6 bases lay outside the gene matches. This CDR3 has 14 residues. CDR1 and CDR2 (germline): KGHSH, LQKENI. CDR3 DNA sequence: TGTGCCAGCTCACCTAGCGGGCTTCCTGATACGCAGTATTTT. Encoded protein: CASSPSGLPDTQYF.

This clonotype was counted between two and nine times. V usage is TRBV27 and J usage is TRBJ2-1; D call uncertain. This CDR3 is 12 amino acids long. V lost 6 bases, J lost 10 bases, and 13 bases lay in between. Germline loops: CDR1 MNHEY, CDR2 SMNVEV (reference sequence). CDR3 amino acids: CASSLARQEQFF. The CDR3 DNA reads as TGTGCCAGCAGCCTGGCTAGGCAGGAGCAGTTCTTC.

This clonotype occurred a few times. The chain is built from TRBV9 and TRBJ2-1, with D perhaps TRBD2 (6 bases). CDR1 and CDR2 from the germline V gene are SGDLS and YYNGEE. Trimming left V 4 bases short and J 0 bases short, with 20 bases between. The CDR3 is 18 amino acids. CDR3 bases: TGTGCCAGCAGCTTCCGAGGAGGGTCCTCTGGCTCCTACAATGAGCAGTTCTTC. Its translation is CASSFRGGSSGSYNEQFF.

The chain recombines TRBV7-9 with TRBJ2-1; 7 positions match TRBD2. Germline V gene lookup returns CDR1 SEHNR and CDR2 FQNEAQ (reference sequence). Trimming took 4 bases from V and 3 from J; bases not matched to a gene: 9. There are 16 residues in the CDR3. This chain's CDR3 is CASSSLGGSNYNEQFF. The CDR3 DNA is TGTGCCAGCAGCTCCCTGGGCGGGAGCAACTACAATGAGCAGTTCTTC. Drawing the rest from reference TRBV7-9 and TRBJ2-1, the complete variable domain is DTGVSQNPRHKITKRGQNVTFRCDPISEHNRLYWYRQTLGQGPEFLTYFQNEAQLEKSRLLSDRFSAERPKGSFSTLEIQRTEQGDSAMYLCASSSLGGSNYNEQFFGPGTRLTVL.

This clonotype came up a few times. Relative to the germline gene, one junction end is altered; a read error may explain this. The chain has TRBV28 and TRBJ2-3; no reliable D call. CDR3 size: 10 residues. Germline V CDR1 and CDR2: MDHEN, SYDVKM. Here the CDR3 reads CVSSSNTQYF. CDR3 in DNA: TGTGTCAGCAGCTCCAATACGCAGTATTTT.

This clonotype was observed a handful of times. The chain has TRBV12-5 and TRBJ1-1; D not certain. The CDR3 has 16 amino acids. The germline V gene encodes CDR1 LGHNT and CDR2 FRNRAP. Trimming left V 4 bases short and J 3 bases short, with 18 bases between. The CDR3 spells CASGSPENEWDTEAFF. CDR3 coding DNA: TGTGCTAGTGGTTCCCCAGAGAATGAATGGGACACTGAAGCTTTCTTT.

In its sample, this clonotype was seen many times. The CDR3 spells CASSLSPGRRNEKLFF. The CDR3 bases are TGTGCCAGCAGTCTCTCGCCCGGACGGAGAAATGAAAAACTGTTTTTT. The J gene is TRBJ1-4, the V gene TRBV12-3 or TRBV12-4, with D hard to call. The V and J ends lost 5 bases and 5 bases respectively, with 18 bases between them. This CDR3 has 16 residues.

This CDR3 is CATSRDRLAGTYEQYF. CDR3 DNA: TGTGCCACCAGCAGAGATCGACTAGCGGGAACCTACGAGCAGTACTTC. V gene TRBV15 combines with J gene TRBJ2-7; TRBD2 aligns across 11 bases. This CDR3 spans 16 amino acids. J lost 2 bases, V lost 0 bases, and 3 bases had no gene match. From germline, CDR1 is LNHNV and CDR2 YYDKDF (reference sequence).

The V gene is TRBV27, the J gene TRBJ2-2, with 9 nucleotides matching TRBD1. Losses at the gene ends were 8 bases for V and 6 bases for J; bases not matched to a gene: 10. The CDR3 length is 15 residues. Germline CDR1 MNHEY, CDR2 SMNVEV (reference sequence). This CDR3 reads CASGGGQGRSGELFF. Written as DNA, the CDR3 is TGTGCCAGCGGGGGAGGACAGGGGAGGTCCGGGGAGCTGTTTTTT.

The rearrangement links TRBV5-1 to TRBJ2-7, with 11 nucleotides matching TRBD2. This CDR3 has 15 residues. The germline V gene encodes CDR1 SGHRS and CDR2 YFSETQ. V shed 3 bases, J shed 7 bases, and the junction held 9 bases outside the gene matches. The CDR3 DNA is TGCGCCAGCAGCTCTTTAGCGGGAGGGCCAGGGGAGCAGTACTTC. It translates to CASSSLAGGPGEQYF. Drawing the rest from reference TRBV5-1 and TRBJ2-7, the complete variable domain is KAGVTQTPRYLIKTRGQQVTLSCSPISGHRSVSWYQQTPGQGLQFLFEYFSETQRNKGNFPGRFSGRQFSNSRSEMNVSTLELGDSALYLCASSSLAGGPGEQYFGPGTRLTVT.